Each of the 27 T cell receptor beta chains below was sequenced from the same sample in a study of shared clonotypes between healthy human individuals. Positive CCR7 selection of CD45RO-negative cells yielded the naive CD8 cells, and terminally differentiated effector memory CD45RA+ cells were excluded. The method was immunoSEQ multiplex PCR; TCRdb's version includes in-frame clones alone and lacks a portion of them. The sample holds fewer than 850,000 clones, 96% seen once. The specimen was naive CD8+ T cells sorted from blood. The receptor set was obtained from a man younger than 45 in good health.

This rearrangement joins TRBV29-1 to TRBJ2-1; 11 nucleotides agree with TRBD2. There are 14 residues in the CDR3. Germline V gives CDR1 SQVTM, CDR2 ANQGSEA. With 6 bases clipped from V and 9 bases from J, the junction kept 10 bases outside the gene matches. CDR3 DNA sequence: TGCAGCGTAGAACTAGCGGGAGACTCTCTTGAGCAGTTCTTC. Encoded protein: CSVELAGDSLEQFF.

This clone was seen only once. The CDR3 bases are TGTGCCATCACGGATCCGTCGGAGGTGGGAGAGCAGTTCTTC. Translating gives CAITDPSEVGEQFF. The chain employs TRBV10-3 and TRBJ2-1; D perhaps matches TRBD2 (5 bases). V lost 7 bases, J lost 10 bases, and 20 bases lay in between. The germline CDR1 and CDR2 sequences are ENHRY and SYGVKD. CDR3 size: 14 residues.

The chain couples TRBV4-1 to TRBJ2-7; D possibly corresponds to TRBD1 (5 bases). Trimming took 4 bases from V and 5 from J, leaving 18 bases between them. Germline values: CDR1 MGHRA, CDR2 YSYEKL. This CDR3 spans 15 amino acids. CDR3 amino acids: CASSPGQSLQDEQYF. The CDR3 nucleotides are TGCGCCAGCAGCCCAGGGCAGAGCCTTCAGGACGAGCAGTACTTC.

The chain couples TRBV19 to TRBJ2-1; 7 bases align to TRBD2. Germline loops: CDR1 LNHDA, CDR2 SQIVND (reference sequence). The CDR3 totals 15 residues. The V gene end was trimmed by 3 bases and the J gene end by 4 bases; junction bases not matched to a gene: 6. The CDR3 sequence: CASSMGLAAYNEQFF. CDR3 nucleotide sequence: TGTGCCAGTAGTATGGGGCTAGCGGCTTACAATGAGCAGTTCTTC. Variable domain in full (rest from reference TRBV19 and TRBJ2-1): DGGITQSPKYLFRKEGQNVTLSCEQNLNHDAMYWYRQDPGQGLRLIYYSQIVNDFQKGDIAEGYSVSREKKESFPLTVTSAQKNPTAFYLCASSMGLAAYNEQFFGPGTRLTVL.

The chain uses TRBV5-1 and TRBJ1-1, with unresolved D. Between the trimmed V and J ends, which lost 5 bases and 1 base, there was a span of 9 bases. The CDR3 is 13 residues long. Germline lookup yields CDR1 SGHRS and CDR2 YFSETQ. CDR3 in amino acids: CASRGIGNTEAFF. CDR3 bases: TGCGCCAGCAGAGGTATTGGGAACACTGAAGCTTTCTTT.

The chain joins TRBV18 to TRBJ1-1; D is unclear. CDR1 is KGHSH, CDR2 LQKENI, per germline. This CDR3 has 13 amino acids. V was trimmed by 6 bases and J by 1 base, leaving 9 bases between them. CDR3 loop: CASSLPANTEAFF. CDR3 sequence (DNA): TGTGCCAGCTCCCTACCAGCGAACACTGAAGCTTTCTTT.

The chain employs TRBV11-3 and TRBJ2-3, with D possibly matching TRBD2 (5 bases). CDR1 and CDR2 from the germline V gene are SGHNT and YENEEA. The V end was cut by 5 bases, the J end by 3 bases, with 12 bases between. The CDR3 extends over 14 amino acids. In DNA, the CDR3 is TGTGCCAGCAGCGGGGTTTCGGGGACAGATACGCAGTATTTT. Translation: CASSGVSGTDTQYF.

The rearrangement joins TRBV29-1 to TRBJ2-2; TRBD1 aligns across 9 bases. V shed 4 bases, J shed 8 bases, and the junction held 17 bases outside the gene matches. The CDR3 is made up of 17 amino acids. In germline, CDR1 is SQVTM, CDR2 ANQGSEA. The CDR3 DNA reads TGCAGCGTTGTGACCCGAGGACAGGGGAGGTCTGTGGGGGAGCTGTTTTTT. It translates to CSVVTRGQGRSVGELFF.

The chain couples TRBV27 to TRBJ2-7, with D unresolved. The germline V and J ends were trimmed by 2 bases and 5 bases, with 10 bases remaining between them. This CDR3 is 13 amino acids long. CDR1 and CDR2 from the germline V gene are MNHEY and SMNVEV (reference sequence). For the CDR3, the DNA is TGTGCCAGCAGTTTAGTGGTTGACGACGAGCAGTACTTC. This translates into CASSLVVDDEQYF.

The CDR3 here is CASSNSDGINEKLFF. In DNA form, the CDR3 reads TGTGCCAGCAGTAACTCGGACGGCATTAATGAAAAACTGTTTTTT. V is TRBV2 and J is TRBJ1-4; D gene unclear. CDR1 and CDR2 from the germline V gene are SNHLY and FYNNEI. This CDR3 comprises 15 residues. Trimming left V 5 bases short and J 4 bases short, with 14 bases between.

Points on this clone: Other DNA sequences in the same sample also yield this CDR3. The V call is TRBV5-4, the J call TRBJ1-1; D unclear. Germline V lookup: CDR1 SGHNT, CDR2 YYREEE (reference sequence). The CDR3 has 13 amino acids. Trimming pared 4 bases from V and 2 bases from J, leaving 9 bases between. The CDR3 coding sequence is TGTGCCAGCAGCCCTCAGGAAAACACTGAAGCTTTCTTT. Translated: CASSPQENTEAFF.

The genes are TRBV19 and TRBJ2-1, with D maybe TRBD2 (5 bases). CDR1 and CDR2 from the germline V gene are LNHDA and SQIVND (reference sequence). V gave up 6 bases and J gave up 0 bases, with 12 bases separating them. This CDR3 has 15 amino acids. In nucleotides, the CDR3 is TGTGCCAGTAGACCCCCCCGGGACTCCTACAATGAGCAGTTCTTC. Its translation: CASRPPRDSYNEQFF.

This chain connects TRBV6-6 to TRBJ1-2; D gene ambiguous. The CDR3 covers 14 residues. Germline V gives CDR1 MNHNY, CDR2 SVGAGI (reference sequence). Trimming took 0 bases from V and 8 from J, leaving 13 bases between them. The CDR3 sequence: CASSYSISESGYTF. The CDR3 DNA reads TGTGCCAGCAGTTACTCGATTTCGGAATCGGGCTACACCTTC.

The chain has TRBV7-9 and TRBJ2-7, with D perhaps TRBD2 (5 bases). The CDR3 is made up of 12 amino acids. V lost 6 bases and J lost 6, with 12 bases in between. CDR1 is SEHNR, CDR2 FQNEAQ, per germline (reference sequence). For the CDR3, the DNA is TGTGCCAGCAGATTAACGGGGAGCGAGCAGTACTTC. Translating gives CASRLTGSEQYF.

The chain joins TRBV27 to TRBJ2-1, with D maybe TRBD2 (6 bases). This CDR3 is built from 16 residues. Germline V gene sequence: CDR1 MNHEY, CDR2 SMNVEV (reference sequence). Trimming pared 5 bases from V and 0 bases from J, leaving 14 bases between. The CDR3 here is CASSQRAGSSYNEQFF. DNA for the CDR3: TGTGCCAGCAGTCAGCGAGCGGGTAGCTCCTACAATGAGCAGTTCTTC.

The gene calls are TRBV5-1 and TRBJ2-3, with a weak D call TRBD2 (5 bases). The CDR3 has 15 amino acids. V lost 0 bases and J lost 1, with 9 bases in between. Germline assignment: CDR1 SGHRS and CDR2 YFSETQ. CDR3 in DNA: TGCGCCAGCAGCTTGGTTGGAGGCGGCACAGATACGCAGTATTTT. Amino acids: CASSLVGGGTDTQYF.

The chain uses TRBV19 and TRBJ2-1; D may be TRBD2 (6 bases). CDR1 and CDR2 from the germline V gene are LNHDA and SQIVND (reference sequence). V was shortened by 9 bases and J by 0 bases, with 9 bases between the two germline ends. There are 13 residues in the CDR3. The CDR3 nucleotides are TGTGCCAGCGGGGGTAGCTCCTACAATGAGCAGTTCTTC. As protein: CASGGSSYNEQFF.

This chain uses TRBV9 with TRBJ2-1; 8 nucleotides align to TRBD2. The trim removed 3 bases at V and 5 bases at J, leaving 7 bases unmatched. The CDR3 extends over 15 amino acids. Germline CDR1 SGDLS, CDR2 YYNGEE. In DNA form, the CDR3 reads TGTGCCAGCAGCGCGAAGGGACTAGAAGACAATGAGCAGTTCTTC. The encoded protein is CASSAKGLEDNEQFF.

V is TRBV7-9 and J is TRBJ1-2; TRBD1 is a possible D gene (6 bases). V lost 5 bases and J lost 2, with 12 bases in between. CDR3 length: 14 residues. CDR1 and CDR2 from the germline V gene are SEHNR and FQNEAQ (reference sequence). The CDR3 here is CASSPAGVNYGYTF. The CDR3 nucleotides read TGTGCCAGCAGCCCCGCAGGGGTGAACTATGGCTACACCTTC. Filled out from reference TRBV7-9 and TRBJ1-2, the complete variable domain reads DTGVSQNPRHKITKRGQNVTFRCDPISEHNRLYWYRQTLGQGPEFLTYFQNEAQLEKSRLLSDRFSAERPKGSFSTLEIQRTEQGDSAMYLCASSPAGVNYGYTFGSGTRLTVV.

This chain links TRBV10-3 with TRBJ2-7, with D tentatively TRBD1 (5 bases). The CDR3 runs to 13 residues. Germline loops: CDR1 ENHRY, CDR2 SYGVKD. Trimming left V 8 bases short and J 3 bases short, with 14 bases between. Here the CDR3 reads CAIGSSQGYEQYF. The DNA of the CDR3 is TGTGCCATCGGCTCCAGTCAGGGCTACGAGCAGTACTTC.

The chain has TRBV5-5 and TRBJ1-2; D gene unclear. The CDR3 has 15 residues. Germline CDR1 and CDR2: SGHKS and YYEKEE (reference sequence). Between the trimmed V and J ends, which lost 4 bases and 0 bases, there was a span of 13 bases. As DNA, the CDR3 is TGTGCCAGCAGCCCCACGAGCCAAGCTAACTATGGCTACACCTTC. Translated: CASSPTSQANYGYTF.

The chain links TRBV2 to TRBJ2-1, with D unresolved. This CDR3 spans 14 amino acids. V was trimmed by 4 bases and J by 5 bases, leaving 12 bases between them. Germline V gene lookup returns CDR1 SNHLY and CDR2 FYNNEI. The CDR3 is CASSGVDEDNEQFF. Here the CDR3 DNA reads TGTGCCAGCAGTGGGGTAGATGAAGACAATGAGCAGTTCTTC.

This chain uses TRBV5-1 with TRBJ2-1; 9 bases are a match to TRBD2. Germline CDR1 and CDR2: SGHRS and YFSETQ. V gave up 4 bases and J gave up 8 bases; unmatched junction bases: 7. CDR3 length: 14 residues. The CDR3: CASSRLAADDEQFF. Written as DNA, the CDR3 is TGCGCCAGCAGCCGACTAGCGGCAGACGATGAGCAGTTCTTC.

This chain uses TRBV5-4 with TRBJ2-7; perhaps TRBD2 as D (6 bases). The CDR3 runs 15 residues. Germline V gives CDR1 SGHNT, CDR2 YYREEE (reference sequence). V dropped 2 bases and J dropped 2 bases, with 14 bases sitting between them. The CDR3 DNA sequence: TGTGCCAGCAGCTTCGGGACTGACCCTACCTACGAGCAGTACTTC. Translation gives CASSFGTDPTYEQYF.

The rearrangement uses TRBV5-1 and TRBJ2-2, with 7 bases lining up with TRBD2. The junction had 8 bases not matched to a gene; V was cut back by 0 bases and J by 3 bases. The germline gives CDR1 SGHRS, CDR2 YFSETQ. This CDR3 contains 17 residues. The CDR3 DNA reads TGCGCCAGCAGCTTGGGGGTGAGACTAGCATACACCGGGGAGCTGTTTTTT. Its protein product is CASSLGVRLAYTGELFF.

The chain combines TRBV19 with TRBJ1-1, with no clear D. The V end was cut by 4 bases, the J end by 2 bases, with 5 bases between. The CDR3 length is 12 residues. Per the germline V gene, CDR1 is LNHDA and CDR2 is SQIVND (reference sequence). CDR3 DNA sequence: TGTGCCAGTAGTAGTTTCAACACTGAAGCTTTCTTT. It encodes CASSSFNTEAFF. The complete variable domain, with remaining parts taken from reference TRBV19 and TRBJ1-1, reads DGGITQSPKYLFRKEGQNVTLSCEQNLNHDAMYWYRQDPGQGLRLIYYSQIVNDFQKGDIAEGYSVSREKKESFPLTVTSAQKNPTAFYLCASSSFNTEAFFGQGTRLTVV.

The rearrangement joins TRBV28 to TRBJ2-1; 15 bases line up with TRBD2. V gave up 7 bases and J gave up 8 bases; unmatched junction bases: 12. This CDR3 spans 17 amino acids. Germline values: CDR1 MDHEN, CDR2 SYDVKM. The CDR3 coding sequence is TGTGCCAGCAAGCTTGGGACTAGCGGGAGGCCGGGCCATGAGCAGTTCTTC. Translation: CASKLGTSGRPGHEQFF.